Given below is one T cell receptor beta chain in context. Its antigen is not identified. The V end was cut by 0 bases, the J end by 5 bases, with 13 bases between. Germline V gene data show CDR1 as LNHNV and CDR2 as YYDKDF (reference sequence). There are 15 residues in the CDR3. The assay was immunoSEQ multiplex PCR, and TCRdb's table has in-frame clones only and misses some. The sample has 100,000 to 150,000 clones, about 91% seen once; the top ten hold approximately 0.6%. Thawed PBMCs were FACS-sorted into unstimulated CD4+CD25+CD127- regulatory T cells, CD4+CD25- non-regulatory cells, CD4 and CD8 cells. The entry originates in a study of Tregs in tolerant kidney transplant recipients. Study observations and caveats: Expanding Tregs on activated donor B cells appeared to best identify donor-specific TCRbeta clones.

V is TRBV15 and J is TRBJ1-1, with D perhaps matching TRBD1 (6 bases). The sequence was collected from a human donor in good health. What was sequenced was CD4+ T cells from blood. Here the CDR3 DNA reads TGTGCCACCAGCAGAGATATCGGCCAGGGGACTGAAGCTTTCTTT. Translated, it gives CATSRDIGQGTEAFF. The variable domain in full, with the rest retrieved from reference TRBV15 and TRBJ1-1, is DAMVIQNPRYQVTQFGKPVTLSCSQTLNHNVMYWYQQKSSQAPKLLFHYYDKDFNNEADTPDNFQSRRPNTSFCFLDIRSPGLGDTAMYLCATSRDIGQGTEAFFGQGTRLTVV.